Presented here are 9 T cell receptor beta chains from one specimen sequenced in a study of a mutant IDH1 vaccine in newly diagnosed glioma. Specified time point: week 5, during vaccination. The content of each vaccine dose was 300 ug of mutant IDH1 20-mer peptide, and topical imiquimod accompanied it. TCRdb's table, derived via immunoSEQ multiplex PCR, lists solely in-frame clones and lacks some. Of under 70,000 clones listed, 80% to 85% were seen once; the top ten hold 3% to 4%. What these receptors recognize is not known. This specimen consisted of PBMCs, obtained from a glioma patient whose treatment included an IDH1 peptide vaccine. Every receptor here comes from a man younger than 40 with glioma.

V gene TRBV5-5 combines with J gene TRBJ2-1, with D tentatively TRBD2 (6 bases). The CDR3 contains 16 residues. The germline V gene encodes CDR1 SGHKS and CDR2 YYEKEE (reference sequence). Trimming pared 0 bases from V and 8 bases from J, leaving 18 bases between. The DNA of the CDR3 is TGTGCCAGCAGCTTGGGGGGACTCACTTTCTCGGATGAGCAGTTCTTC. Its protein is CASSLGGLTFSDEQFF.

J is TRBJ2-1 and V is TRBV6-6; D is possibly TRBD1 (5 bases). The CDR3 runs 14 residues. CDR1 MNHNY and CDR2 SVGAGI come from the germline V gene (reference sequence). Between the trimmed V and J ends, which lost 3 bases and 5 bases, there was a span of 11 bases. The CDR3 DNA reads as TGTGCCAGCAGTTATTCTGAACAGGACAATGAGCAGTTCTTC. Its protein is CASSYSEQDNEQFF.

The rearrangement joins TRBV5-1 to TRBJ2-7; 7 bases are a match to TRBD2. In germline, CDR1 is SGHRS, CDR2 YFSETQ. V was pared by 2 bases and J by 2 bases, with 10 bases of the junction left unmatched. There are 16 residues in the CDR3. The CDR3 DNA is TGCGCCAGCAGCTTAACTGGCGGGGGTAGCGCCTACGAGCAGTACTTC. Its translation is CASSLTGGGSAYEQYF.

This chain joins TRBV6-5 and TRBJ2-1; D unclear. V was trimmed by 0 bases and J by 8 bases, leaving 14 bases between them. The CDR3 spans 15 residues. Germline CDR1 and CDR2: MNHEY and SVGAGI. The DNA of the CDR3 is TGTGCCAGCAGTTACTCGCCGGGCGAGTGGGATGAGCAGTTCTTC. It encodes CASSYSPGEWDEQFF.

The chain employs TRBV18 and TRBJ1-4; the D is unclear. The V end was cut by 1 base, the J end by 9 bases, with 18 bases between. CDR1 is KGHSH, CDR2 LQKENI, per germline. The CDR3 extends over 16 amino acids. In nucleotides, the CDR3 is TGTGCCAGCTCACCACGCGACATCTGGGGAGCGAAAAAACTGTTTTTT. This gives the protein CASSPRDIWGAKKLFF.

The CDR3, as DNA: TGTGCCACAAACCAACAGAACAGGGTAGATACGCAGTATTTT. It encodes CATNQQNRVDTQYF. J is TRBJ2-3 and V is TRBV6-1; perhaps TRBD1 as D (6 bases). Between the trimmed V and J ends, which lost 10 bases and 5 bases, there was a span of 19 bases. There are 14 residues in the CDR3. In germline, CDR1 is MNHNS, CDR2 SASEGT.

The chain uses TRBV6-5 and TRBJ1-1; unclear D gene. Trimming shortened V by 6 bases and J by 3 bases, and 14 bases separated the two germline ends. This CDR3 contains 14 residues. The germline V gene encodes CDR1 MNHEY and CDR2 SVGAGI. CDR3 sequence reads: CASRLAGGYTEAFF. The CDR3 bases are TGTGCCAGCAGACTCGCCGGCGGGTACACTGAAGCTTTCTTT.

A few counts support this clone. V is TRBV6-5 and J is TRBJ1-1, with D possibly TRBD1 on 6 matching bases. CDR1 is MNHEY, CDR2 SVGAGI, per germline. V lost 7 bases and J 2 bases, leaving 14 bases between the germline ends. CDR3 length equals 14 residues. CDR3 bases: TGTGCCAGCATTTCAACAGGGTTTAACACTGAAGCTTTCTTT. Residues: CASISTGFNTEAFF.

This rearrangement joins TRBV27 to TRBJ2-2, with a weak D call TRBD1 (6 bases). Trimming stripped 7 bases from V and 1 base from J, with 13 bases between. The V gene's germline CDR1 is MNHEY and CDR2 SMNVEV (reference sequence). The CDR3 has 15 amino acids. The CDR3 DNA sequence: TGTGCCAGCAAATTCCTGGACAGGAACACCGGGGAGCTGTTTTTT. Its protein is CASKFLDRNTGELFF.